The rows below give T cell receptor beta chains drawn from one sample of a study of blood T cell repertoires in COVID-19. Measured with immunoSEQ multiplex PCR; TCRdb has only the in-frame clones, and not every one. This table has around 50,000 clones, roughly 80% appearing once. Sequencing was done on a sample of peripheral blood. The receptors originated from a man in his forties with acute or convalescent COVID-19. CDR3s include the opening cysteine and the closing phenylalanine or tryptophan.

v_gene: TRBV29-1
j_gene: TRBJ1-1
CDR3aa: CSVGGTGDMNTEAFF

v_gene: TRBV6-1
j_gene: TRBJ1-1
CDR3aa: CASSGYGGGGNTEAFF

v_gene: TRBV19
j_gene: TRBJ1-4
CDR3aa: CASSGGKRGDEKLFF

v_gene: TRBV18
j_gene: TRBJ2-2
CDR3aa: CASSPRRGDTGELFF

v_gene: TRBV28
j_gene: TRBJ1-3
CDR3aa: CASSSTGIGNTIYF

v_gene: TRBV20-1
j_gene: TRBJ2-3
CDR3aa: CSAYRGDTQYF

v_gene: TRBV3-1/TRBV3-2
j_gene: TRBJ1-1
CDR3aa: CASSLVQRVSEAFF

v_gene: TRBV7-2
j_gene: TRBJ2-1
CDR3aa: CASSPYRGGDNEQFF

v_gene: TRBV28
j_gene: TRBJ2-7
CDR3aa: CASSLPQMYEQYF

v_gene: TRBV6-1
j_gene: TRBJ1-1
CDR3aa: CASSEAGGTTEAFF

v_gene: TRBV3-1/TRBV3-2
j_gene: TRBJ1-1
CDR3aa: CASSRNSGTEAFF

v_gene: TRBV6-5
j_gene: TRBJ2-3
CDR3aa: CASKTSGAAADTQYF

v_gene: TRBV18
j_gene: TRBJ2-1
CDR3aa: CASSLSSSADNEQFF

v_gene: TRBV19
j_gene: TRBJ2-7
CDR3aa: CASSIGGQSSYEQYF

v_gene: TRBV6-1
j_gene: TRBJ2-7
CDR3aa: CASSGVFGTPVSYEQYF

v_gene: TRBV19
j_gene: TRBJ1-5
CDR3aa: CASSIRGSGNQPQHF

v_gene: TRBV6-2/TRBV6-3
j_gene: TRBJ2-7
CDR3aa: CASSYDRDRGHYEQYF

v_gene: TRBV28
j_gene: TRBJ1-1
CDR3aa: CASRDRGRVQAFF

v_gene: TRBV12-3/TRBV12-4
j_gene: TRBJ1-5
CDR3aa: CASSLLQRQPQHF

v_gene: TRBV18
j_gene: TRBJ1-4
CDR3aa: CASSPFELEKLFF

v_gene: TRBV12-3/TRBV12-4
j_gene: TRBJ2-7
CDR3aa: CASSKQVREQYF

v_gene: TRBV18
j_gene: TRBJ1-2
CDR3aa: CASSPTGFDGYTF

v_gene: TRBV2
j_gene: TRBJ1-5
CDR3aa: CASSGLTSNQPQHF

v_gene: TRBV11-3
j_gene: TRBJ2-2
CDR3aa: CASSTPRGANTGELFF

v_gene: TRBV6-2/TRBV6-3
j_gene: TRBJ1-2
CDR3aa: CASSLDRTYGYTF

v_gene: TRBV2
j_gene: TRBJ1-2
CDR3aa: CASSEQGMNYGYTF

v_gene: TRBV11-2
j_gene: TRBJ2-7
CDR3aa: CASSSRQGSYEQYF

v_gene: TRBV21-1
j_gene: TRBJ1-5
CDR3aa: CASSKAAVSNQPQHF

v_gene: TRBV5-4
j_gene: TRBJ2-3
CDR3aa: CASSLEGPSTDTQYF

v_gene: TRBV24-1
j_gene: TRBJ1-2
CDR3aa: CATIMTRILVNYGYTF

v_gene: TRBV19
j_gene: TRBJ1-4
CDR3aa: CASSRTGFGLEKLFF

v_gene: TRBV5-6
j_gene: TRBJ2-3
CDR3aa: CASSRVVLGDTQYF

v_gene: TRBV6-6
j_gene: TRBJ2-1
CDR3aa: CASSPRGQGAISSYNEQFF

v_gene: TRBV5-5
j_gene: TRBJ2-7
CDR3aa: CASSLAVYEQYF

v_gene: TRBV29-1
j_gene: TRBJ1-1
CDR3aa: CSVLRGSTMNTEAFF

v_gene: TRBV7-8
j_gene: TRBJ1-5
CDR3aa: CASSLYGGGQQPQHF

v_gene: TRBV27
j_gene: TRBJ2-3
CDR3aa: CASRLSSTDTQYF

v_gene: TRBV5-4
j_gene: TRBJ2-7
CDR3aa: CASSSQGPYEQYF

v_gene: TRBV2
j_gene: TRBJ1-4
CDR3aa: CASRRQGGDNEKLFF

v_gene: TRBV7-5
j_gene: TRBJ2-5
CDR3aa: CVRSPRWGRTKVAKETQYF

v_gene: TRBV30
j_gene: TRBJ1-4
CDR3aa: CAWSVHMNEKLFF